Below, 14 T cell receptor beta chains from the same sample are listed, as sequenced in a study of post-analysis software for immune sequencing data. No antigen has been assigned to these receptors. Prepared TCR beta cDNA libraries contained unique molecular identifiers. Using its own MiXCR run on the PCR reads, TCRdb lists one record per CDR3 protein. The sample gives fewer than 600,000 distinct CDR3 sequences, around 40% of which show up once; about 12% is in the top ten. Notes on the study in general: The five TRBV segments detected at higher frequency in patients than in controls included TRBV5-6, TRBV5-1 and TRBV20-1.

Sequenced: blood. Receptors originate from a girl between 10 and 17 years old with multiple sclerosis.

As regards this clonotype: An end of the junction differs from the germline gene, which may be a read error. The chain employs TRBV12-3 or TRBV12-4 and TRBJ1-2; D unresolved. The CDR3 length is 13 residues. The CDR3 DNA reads TGTGCCAGCAGGTTAGGACTGAACTATGGCTACACCTTC. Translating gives CASRLGLNYGYTF.

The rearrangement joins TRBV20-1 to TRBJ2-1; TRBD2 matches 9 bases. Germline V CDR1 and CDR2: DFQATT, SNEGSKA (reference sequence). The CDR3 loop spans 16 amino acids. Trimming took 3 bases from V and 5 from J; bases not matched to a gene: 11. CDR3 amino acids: CSASIAGARRDNEQFF. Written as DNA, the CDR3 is TGCAGTGCTAGCATAGCGGGAGCTCGTCGGGACAATGAGCAGTTCTTC.

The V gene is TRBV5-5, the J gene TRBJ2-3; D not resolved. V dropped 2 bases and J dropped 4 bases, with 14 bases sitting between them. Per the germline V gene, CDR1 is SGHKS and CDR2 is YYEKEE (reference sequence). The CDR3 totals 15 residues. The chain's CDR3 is CASSFPAKGPDTQYF. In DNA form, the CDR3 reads TGTGCCAGCAGCTTTCCGGCCAAAGGCCCAGATACGCAGTATTTT. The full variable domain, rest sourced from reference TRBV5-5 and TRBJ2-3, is DAGVTQSPTHLIKTRGQQVTLRCSPISGHKSVSWYQQVLGQGPQFIFQYYEKEERGRGNFPDRFSARQFPNYSSELNVNALLLGDSALYLCASSFPAKGPDTQYFGPGTRLTVL.

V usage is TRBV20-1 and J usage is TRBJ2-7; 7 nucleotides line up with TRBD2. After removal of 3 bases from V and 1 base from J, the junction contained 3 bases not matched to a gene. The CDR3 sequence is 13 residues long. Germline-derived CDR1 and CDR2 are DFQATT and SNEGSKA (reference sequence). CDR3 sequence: CSARAGASYEQYF. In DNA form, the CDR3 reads TGCAGTGCTAGGGCGGGAGCTTCCTACGAGCAGTACTTC.

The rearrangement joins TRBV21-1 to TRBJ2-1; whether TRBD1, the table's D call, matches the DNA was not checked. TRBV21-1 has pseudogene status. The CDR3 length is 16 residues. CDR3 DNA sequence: TGTGCCAGCAGCGGTTCCGGGACAGGGGGCGTCAATGAGCAGTTCTTC. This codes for CASSGSGTGGVNEQFF.

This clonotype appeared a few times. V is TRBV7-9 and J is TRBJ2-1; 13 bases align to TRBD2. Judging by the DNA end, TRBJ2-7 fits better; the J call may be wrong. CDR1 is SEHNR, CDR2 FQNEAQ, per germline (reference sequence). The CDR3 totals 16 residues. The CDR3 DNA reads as TGTGCCAGCAGCTACCAAGGACTAGCGGGAGAGAATGAGCAGTACTTC. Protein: CASSYQGLAGENEQYF.

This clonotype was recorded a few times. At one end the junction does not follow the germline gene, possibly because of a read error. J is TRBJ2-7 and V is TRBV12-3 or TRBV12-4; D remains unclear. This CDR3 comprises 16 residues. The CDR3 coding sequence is TGTGCCAGCAGTTTAGCGGGTGACCCTTTCTCCTCCGAGCAGTACTTC. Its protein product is CASSLAGDPFSSEQYF.

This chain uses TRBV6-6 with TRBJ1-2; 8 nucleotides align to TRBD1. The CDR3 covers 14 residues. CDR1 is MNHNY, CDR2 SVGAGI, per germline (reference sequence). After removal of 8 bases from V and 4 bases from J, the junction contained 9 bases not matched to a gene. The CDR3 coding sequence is TGTGCCAGCCGGGGACAGGAGAGGTCCTATGGCTACACCTTC. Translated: CASRGQERSYGYTF.

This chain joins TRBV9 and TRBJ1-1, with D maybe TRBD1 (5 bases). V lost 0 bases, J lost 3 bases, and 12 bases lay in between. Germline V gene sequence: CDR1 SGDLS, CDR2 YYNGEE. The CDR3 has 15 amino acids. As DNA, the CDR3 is TGTGCCAGCAGCGTAGGGGGGGGACCGGACACTGAAGCTTTCTTT. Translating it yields CASSVGGGPDTEAFF. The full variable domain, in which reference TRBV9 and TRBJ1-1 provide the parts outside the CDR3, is DSGVTQTPKHLITATGQRVTLRCSPRSGDLSVYWYQQSLDQGLQFLIQYYNGEERAKGNILERFSAQQFPDLHSELNLSSLELGDSALYFCASSVGGGPDTEAFFGQGTRLTVV.

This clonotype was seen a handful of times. CDR3 in amino acids: CASSNSGGIGTQYF. In nucleotides, the CDR3 is TGTGCCAGCAGTAATAGCGGGGGCATTGGGACCCAGTACTTC. The chain recombines TRBV6-5 with TRBJ2-5; 9 bases are a match to TRBD2. The CDR3 consists of 14 residues. V gave up 5 bases and J gave up 7 bases; unmatched junction bases: 8. Germline values: CDR1 MNHEY, CDR2 SVGAGI.

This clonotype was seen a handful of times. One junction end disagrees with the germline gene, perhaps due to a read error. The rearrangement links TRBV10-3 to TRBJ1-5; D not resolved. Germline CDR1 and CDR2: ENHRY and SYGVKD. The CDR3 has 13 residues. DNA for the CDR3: TGTGCCGTCAGTACGGTGACGGGGAAGCCCCAGCATTTT. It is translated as CAVSTVTGKPQHF.

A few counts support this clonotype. CDR3 sequence reads: CASSLGGRNADTQYF. CDR3 DNA: TGCGCCAGCAGCTTGGGTGGGAGGAACGCAGATACGCAGTATTTT. This chain uses TRBV5-1 with TRBJ2-3, with D tentatively TRBD2 (6 bases). V dropped 0 bases and J dropped 4 bases, with 12 bases sitting between them. Germline CDR1 and CDR2: SGHRS and YFSETQ. This CDR3 comprises 15 residues.

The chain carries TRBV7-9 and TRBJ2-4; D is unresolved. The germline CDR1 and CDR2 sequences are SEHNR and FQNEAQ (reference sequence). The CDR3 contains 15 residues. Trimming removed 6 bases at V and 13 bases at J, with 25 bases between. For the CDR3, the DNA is TGTGCCAGCAGTTTCTCGACCGTGCAGGTTTCCCAGCAGTACTTC. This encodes CASSFSTVQVSQQYF.

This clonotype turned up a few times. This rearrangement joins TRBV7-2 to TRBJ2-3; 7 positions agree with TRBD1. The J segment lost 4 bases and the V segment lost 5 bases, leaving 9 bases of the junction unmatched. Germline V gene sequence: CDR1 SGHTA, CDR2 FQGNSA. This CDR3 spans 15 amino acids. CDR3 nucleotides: TGTGCCAGCAGCGACACGGGACAGAGGGCAGATACGCAGTATTTT. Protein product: CASSDTGQRADTQYF.